This record concerns one T cell receptor (beta chain) sequence. The entry originates in a study of OX40 agonist ivuxolimab in advanced cancers. The overall study: The patients received ivuxolimab by intravenous route every 2 weeks at 0.01 to 10 mg/kg.

Germline V gene lookup returns CDR1 PRHDT and CDR2 FYEKMQ (reference sequence). Germline trimming cut 4 bases from V and 5 bases from J; bases unmatched to any gene: 8. The CDR3 consists of 15 residues. Repertoires were generated with immunoSEQ multiplex PCR, while TCRdb's copy carries only in-frame clones and drops some. The repertoire holds some 78,000 clones, with about 88% as singletons. The source was CD4+ or CD8+ T cells sorted from blood, collected in a trial of the OX40 agonist ivuxolimab. The gene calls are TRBV13 and TRBJ2-5, with 9 bases lining up with TRBD1. This TCR was recovered from an adult with an advanced solid tumor such as melanoma, head and neck, liver or kidney cancer. CDR3 DNA: TGTGCCAGCAGCTCCAAACAGGGGGCGAGGGAGACCCAGTACTTC. It yields the protein CASSSKQGARETQYF.